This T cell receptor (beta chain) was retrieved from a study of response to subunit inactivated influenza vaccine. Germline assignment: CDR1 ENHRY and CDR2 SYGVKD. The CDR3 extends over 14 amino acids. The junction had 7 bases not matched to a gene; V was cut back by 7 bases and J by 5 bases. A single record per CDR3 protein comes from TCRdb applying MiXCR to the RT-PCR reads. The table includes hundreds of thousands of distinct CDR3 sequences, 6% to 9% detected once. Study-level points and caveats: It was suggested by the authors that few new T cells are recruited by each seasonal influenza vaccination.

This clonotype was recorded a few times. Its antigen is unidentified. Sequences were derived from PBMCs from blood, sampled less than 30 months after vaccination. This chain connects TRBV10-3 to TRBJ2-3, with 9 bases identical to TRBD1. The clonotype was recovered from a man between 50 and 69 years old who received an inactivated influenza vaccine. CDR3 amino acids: CAITPGTGQDTQYF. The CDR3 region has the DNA TGTGCCATCACTCCCGGGACAGGGCAAGATACGCAGTATTTT.